The clone carrying this T cell receptor beta chain was picked up one time. The antigen remains unidentified. The assay ran at deep level. TCRdb's table, derived via immunoSEQ multiplex PCR, lists solely in-frame clones and lacks some. The sample yields more than 2 million clones, 90% to 95% seen once. These data belong to a study of shared clonotypes between healthy human individuals. In the study overall: The cohort had two women and a few men, ages 18 to 49. Study conclusions and caveats: A generally larger estimated richness was seen in naive subsets than in memory subsets. Shared clonotypes: 4.5% to 5% naive CD4, under 4% naive CD8, around 2.4% memory CD4, 0.4% to 0.45% memory CD8.

The ends lost 8 bases at V and 0 bases at J; junction bases unmatched: 5. The CDR3 runs to 14 residues. Germline CDR1 and CDR2: SGHTA and FQGNSA. The rearrangement joins TRBV7-2 to TRBJ2-7; TRBD1 matches at 9 bases. The specimen was naive CD4+ T cells sorted from blood. Noted subset: CD45RA+ positively selected. The TCR was taken from a man between 18 and 35 years old in good health. CDR3 nucleotides: TGTGCCAGCGGAACGACAGGGGGCTCCTACGAGCAGTACTTC. This translates into CASGTTGGSYEQYF.